Listed here is a single T cell receptor beta chain. The target antigen is unknown. All patients were mismatch repair deficient, assessed by either PCR or immunohistochemistry. The TCR-sequenced patients were a few responders to pembrolizumab. These data are taken from a study of PD-1 blockade in mismatch repair-deficient tumors. There are 17 residues in the CDR3. Germline-derived CDR1 and CDR2 are SEHNR and FQNEAQ (reference sequence). J lost 9 bases, V lost 4 bases, and 15 bases had no gene match. The protocol was immunoSEQ multiplex PCR, while the TCRdb copy is restricted to in-frame clones and leaves out a portion. The sample records some 120,000 clones, 70% to 90% being singletons. Study conclusions and caveats: After pembrolizumab, tumor-resident clones rose rapidly, then generally contracted before radiologic responses.

This receptor was identified in an adult with mismatch repair-deficient cancer. The V call is TRBV7-9, the J call TRBJ2-1, with TRBD2 matching over 10 bases. Sequenced here: peripheral blood, sampled 44 weeks after starting pembrolizumab. This CDR3 is CASSSKTSGSIFGEQFF. The CDR3 region has the DNA TGTGCCAGCAGCTCAAAGACTAGCGGGTCGATCTTCGGTGAGCAGTTCTTC.